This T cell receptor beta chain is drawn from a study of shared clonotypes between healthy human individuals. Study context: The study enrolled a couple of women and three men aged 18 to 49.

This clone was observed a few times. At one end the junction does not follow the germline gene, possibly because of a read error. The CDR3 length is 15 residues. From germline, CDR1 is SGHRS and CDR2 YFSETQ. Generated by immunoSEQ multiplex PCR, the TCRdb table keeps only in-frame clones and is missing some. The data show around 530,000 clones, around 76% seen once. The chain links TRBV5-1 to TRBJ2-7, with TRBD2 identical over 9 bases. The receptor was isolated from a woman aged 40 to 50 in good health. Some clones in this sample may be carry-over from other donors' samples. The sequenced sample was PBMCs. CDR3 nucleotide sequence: TGCGCCAGCCGCTCTCAGGGGACTAGCTCCCACGAGCAGTACTTC. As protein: CASRSQGTSSHEQYF.